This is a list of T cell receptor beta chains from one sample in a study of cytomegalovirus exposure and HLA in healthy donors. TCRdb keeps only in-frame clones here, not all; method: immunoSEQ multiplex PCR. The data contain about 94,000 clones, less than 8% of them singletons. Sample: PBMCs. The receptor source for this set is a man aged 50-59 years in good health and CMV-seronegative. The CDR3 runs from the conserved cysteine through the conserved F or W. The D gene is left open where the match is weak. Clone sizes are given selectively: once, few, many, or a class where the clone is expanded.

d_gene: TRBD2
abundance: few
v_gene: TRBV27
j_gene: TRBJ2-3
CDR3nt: TGTGCCAGCAGCTGGAGGGAGGGCACCACAGATACGCAGTATTTT
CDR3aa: CASSWREGTTDTQYF

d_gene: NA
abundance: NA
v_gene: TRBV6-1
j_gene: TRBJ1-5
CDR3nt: TGTGCCAGCAGTGATCCCGGAGCAGGACTTTTAGGTCAGCCCCAGCATTTT
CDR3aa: CASSDPGAGLLGQPQHF

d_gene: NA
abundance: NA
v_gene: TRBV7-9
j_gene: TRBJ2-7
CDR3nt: TGTGCCAGCAGCTCTTCAGGGAAGTACGAGCAGTACTTC
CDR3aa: CASSSSGKYEQYF

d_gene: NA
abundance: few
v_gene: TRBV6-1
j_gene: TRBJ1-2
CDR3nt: TGTGCCAGCAGTGAGGGGGGGGCTGCTAACTATGGCTACACCTTC
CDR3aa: CASSEGGAANYGYTF

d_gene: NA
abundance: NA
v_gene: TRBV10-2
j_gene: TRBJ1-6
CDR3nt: TGCGCCAGCATAAGACAGTTCGGTAATTCACCCCTCCACTTT
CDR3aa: CASIRQFGNSPLHF

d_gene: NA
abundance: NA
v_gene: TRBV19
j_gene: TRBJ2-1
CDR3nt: TGTGCCAGTAGTATAGATGGGTACGGGGGAAATGAGCAGTTCTTC
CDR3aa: CASSIDGYGGNEQFF

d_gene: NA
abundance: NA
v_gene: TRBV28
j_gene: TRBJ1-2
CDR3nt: TGTGCCAGCAGGTACAGGGTGGAGAGGAACTATGGCTACACCTTC
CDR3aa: CASRYRVERNYGYTF

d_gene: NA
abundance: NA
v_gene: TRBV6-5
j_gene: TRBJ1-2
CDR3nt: TGTGCCAGCAGTTACTCTGGGGGCGCGGGCGGCTACACCTTC
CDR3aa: CASSYSGGAGGYTF

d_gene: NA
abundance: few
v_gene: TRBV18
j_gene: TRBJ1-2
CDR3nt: TGTGCCAGCTCACCGGGACCGACAGGTCCCAACTATGGCTACACCTTC
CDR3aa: CASSPGPTGPNYGYTF

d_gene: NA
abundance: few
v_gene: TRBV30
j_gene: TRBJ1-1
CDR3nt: TGTGCCTGGAATCAGATAACAGGTTTGGAAGCTTTCTTT
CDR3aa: CAWNQITGLEAFF

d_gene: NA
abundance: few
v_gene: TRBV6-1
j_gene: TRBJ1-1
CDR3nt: TGTGCCAGCACCGACAAAGAAGCTTTCTTT
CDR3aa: CASTDKEAFF

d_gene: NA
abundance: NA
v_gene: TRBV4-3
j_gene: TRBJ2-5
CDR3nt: TGCGCCAGCAGCCAAGAAGCGCTGTACCAAGAGACCCAGTACTTC
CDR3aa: CASSQEALYQETQYF

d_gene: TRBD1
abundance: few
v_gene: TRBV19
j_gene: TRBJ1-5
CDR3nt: TGTGCCAGTACCCCCACAGGGGGCCACATAGGGAATCAGCCCCAGCATTTT
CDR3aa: CASTPTGGHIGNQPQHF

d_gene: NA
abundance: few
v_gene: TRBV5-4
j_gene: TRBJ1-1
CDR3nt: TGTGCCAGCAGCCACAGGGACGGAGTGAACACTGAAGCTTTCTTT
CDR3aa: CASSHRDGVNTEAFF

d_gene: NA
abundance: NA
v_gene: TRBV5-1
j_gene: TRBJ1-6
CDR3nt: TGCGCCAGCAGCTTGACCTGGACGGGGGATTCACCCCTCCACTTT
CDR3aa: CASSLTWTGDSPLHF

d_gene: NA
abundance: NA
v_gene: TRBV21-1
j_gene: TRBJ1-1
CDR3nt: TGTGCCAGCAGCAAAGGACCGGGACAGCCGAACACTGAAGCTTTCTTT
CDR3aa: CASSKGPGQPNTEAFF

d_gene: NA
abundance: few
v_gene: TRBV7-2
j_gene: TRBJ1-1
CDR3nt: TGTGCCAGCAGCTCTAGAGTCGGTGACACTGAAGCTTTCTTT
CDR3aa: CASSSRVGDTEAFF

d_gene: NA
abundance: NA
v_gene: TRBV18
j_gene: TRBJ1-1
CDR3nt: TGTGCCAGCCCACCGCGGACAGTCGAAGCTTTCTTT
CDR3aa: CASPPRTVEAFF

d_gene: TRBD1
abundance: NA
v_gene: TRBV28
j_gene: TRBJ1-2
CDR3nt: TGTGCCAGCAGTTCAGCAGGGACAGGGGTCGGCTACACCTTC
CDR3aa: CASSSAGTGVGYTF

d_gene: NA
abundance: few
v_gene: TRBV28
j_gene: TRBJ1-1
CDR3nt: TGTGCCAGCAGTTCTTGGTTGGGAGAGATGGGCACTGAAGCTTTCTTT
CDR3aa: CASSSWLGEMGTEAFF

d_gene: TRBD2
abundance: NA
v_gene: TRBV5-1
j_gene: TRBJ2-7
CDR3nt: TGCGCCAGCAGCTTGGTCCTAGCGGGACATATGCACGAGCAGTACTTC
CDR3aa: CASSLVLAGHMHEQYF

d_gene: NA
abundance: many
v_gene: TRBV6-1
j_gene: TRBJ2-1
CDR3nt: TGTGCCAGCAGTGAAGCCGTGGACAGCTACAATGAGCAGTTCTTC
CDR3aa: CASSEAVDSYNEQFF

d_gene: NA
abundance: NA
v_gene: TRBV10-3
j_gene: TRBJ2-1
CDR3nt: TGTGCCATCAGCCGAGTCGTACAGGGCACCTACAATGAGCAGTTCTTC
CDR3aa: CAISRVVQGTYNEQFF

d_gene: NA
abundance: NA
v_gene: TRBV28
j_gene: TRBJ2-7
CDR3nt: TGTGCCAGCAGTTCCGGACAGTACGAGCAGTACTTC
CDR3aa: CASSSGQYEQYF

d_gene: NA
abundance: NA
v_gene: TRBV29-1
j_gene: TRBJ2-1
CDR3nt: TGCAGCGTTGAAGATTTGGGAGGCGATTACAATGAGCAGTTCTTC
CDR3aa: CSVEDLGGDYNEQFF

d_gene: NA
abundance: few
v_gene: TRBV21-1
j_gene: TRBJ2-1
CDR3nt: TGTGCCAGCAGCAACCGAAGGGGTGAGCAGTTCTTC
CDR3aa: CASSNRRGEQFF

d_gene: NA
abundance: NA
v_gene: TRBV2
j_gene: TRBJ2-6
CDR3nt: TGTGCCAGCAGAACAGACGGGGCCAACGTCCTGACTTTC
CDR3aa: CASRTDGANVLTF

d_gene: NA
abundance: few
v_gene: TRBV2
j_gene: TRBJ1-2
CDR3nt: TGTGCCAGCAGTGAACAGAGGAGGGGCACGCAGGGCTACACCTTC
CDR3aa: CASSEQRRGTQGYTF

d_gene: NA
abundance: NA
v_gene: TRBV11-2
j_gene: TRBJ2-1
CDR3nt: TGTGCCAGCAGCTTAGACGGGGGGCCCTACAATGAGCAGTTCTTC
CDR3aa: CASSLDGGPYNEQFF

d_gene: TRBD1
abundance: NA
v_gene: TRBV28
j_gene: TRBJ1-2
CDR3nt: TGTGCCAGCAGGCGAGACAGGGGCTTCACCTATGGCTACACCTTC
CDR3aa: CASRRDRGFTYGYTF

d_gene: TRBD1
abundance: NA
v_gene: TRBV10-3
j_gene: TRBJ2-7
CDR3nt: TGTGCCATCAGTGGGCGGGACAGGGACAGTGGGTCCTACGAGCAGTACTTC
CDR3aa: CAISGRDRDSGSYEQYF

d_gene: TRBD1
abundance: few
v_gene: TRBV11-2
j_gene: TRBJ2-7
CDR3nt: TGTGCCAGCAGCTTCTTAACAGGGGAGTACGAGCAGTACTTC
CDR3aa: CASSFLTGEYEQYF

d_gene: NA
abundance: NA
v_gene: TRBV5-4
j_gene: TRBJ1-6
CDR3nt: TGTGCCAGCAGCTTGGGTTTTGGTGGACAGAGCTCCTATAATTCACCCCTCCACTTT
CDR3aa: CASSLGFGGQSSYNSPLHF

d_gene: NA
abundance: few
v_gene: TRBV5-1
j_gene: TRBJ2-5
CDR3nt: TGCGCCAGCAGCTTGGGGTCAGGTACCGAGGAGACCCAGTACTTC
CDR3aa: CASSLGSGTEETQYF

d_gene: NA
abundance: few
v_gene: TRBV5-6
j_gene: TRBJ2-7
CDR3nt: TGTGCCAGCAGCTCGCAGGGGTTCTCCTACGAGCAGTACTTC
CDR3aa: CASSSQGFSYEQYF

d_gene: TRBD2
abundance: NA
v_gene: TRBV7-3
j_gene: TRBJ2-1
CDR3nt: TGTGCCAGCAGCGTCGGGACTAGCGACATAGAGCAGAAGTTCTTC
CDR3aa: CASSVGTSDIEQKFF

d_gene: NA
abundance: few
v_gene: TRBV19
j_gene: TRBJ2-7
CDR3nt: TGTGCCAGTAGTATAGGAGGATACGAGCAGTACTTC
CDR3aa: CASSIGGYEQYF

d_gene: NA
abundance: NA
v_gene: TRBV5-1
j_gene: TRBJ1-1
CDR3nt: TGCGCCAGCAGCTTGTGGGGGGACCGGCAAGAAGCTTTCTTT
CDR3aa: CASSLWGDRQEAFF

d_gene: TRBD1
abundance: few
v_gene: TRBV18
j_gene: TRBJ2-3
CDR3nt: TGTGCCAGCTCACCAGTTGGGACAGGGGGTCGTGATACGCAGTATTTT
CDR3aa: CASSPVGTGGRDTQYF

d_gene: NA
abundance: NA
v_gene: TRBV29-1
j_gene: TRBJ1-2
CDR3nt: TGCAGCGTTGTCTCGGGTGCCAGCTATGGCTACACCTTC
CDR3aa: CSVVSGASYGYTF

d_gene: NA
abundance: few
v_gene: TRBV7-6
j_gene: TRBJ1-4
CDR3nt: TGTGCCAGCAGCCGAACTCCAGCCAGGGAGGGTGAAAAACTGTTTTTT
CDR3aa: CASSRTPAREGEKLFF

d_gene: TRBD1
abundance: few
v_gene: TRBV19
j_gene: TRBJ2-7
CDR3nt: TGTGCCAGTAGTATCTCCGGGACAGGGGGCTACGAGCAGTACTTC
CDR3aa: CASSISGTGGYEQYF

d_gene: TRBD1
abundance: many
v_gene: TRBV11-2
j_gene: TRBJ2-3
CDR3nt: TGTGCCAGCAGCTCCTGGACAGGTTCAAGCACAGATACGCAGTATTTT
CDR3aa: CASSSWTGSSTDTQYF

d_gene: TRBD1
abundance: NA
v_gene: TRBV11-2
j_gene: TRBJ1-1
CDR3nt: TGTGCCAGCACCGGGACAGGGGGCACTGAAGCTTTCTTT
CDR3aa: CASTGTGGTEAFF

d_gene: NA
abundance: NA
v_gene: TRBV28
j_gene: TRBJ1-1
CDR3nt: TGTGCCAGCAGTTTTGCCAGGGGTCGAACATCGGACACTGAAGCTTTCTTT
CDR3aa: CASSFARGRTSDTEAFF

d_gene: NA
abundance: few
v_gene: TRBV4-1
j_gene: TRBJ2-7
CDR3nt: TGCGCCAGCAGCCCAGCGTCGAGCCCCTACGAGCAGTACTTC
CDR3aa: CASSPASSPYEQYF

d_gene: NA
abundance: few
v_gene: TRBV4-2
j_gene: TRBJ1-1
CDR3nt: TGTGCCAGCAGCCAAGATCGGGGGGATTCGGTCGCTGAAGCTTTCTTT
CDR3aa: CASSQDRGDSVAEAFF